The 21 T cell receptor beta chains below come from one sample, sequenced in a study of shared clonotypes between healthy human individuals. Sequencing used immunoSEQ multiplex PCR; TCRdb keeps in-frame clones, though not all of them. The sample holds approximately 110,000 clones, around 66% seen once. The specimen was memory CD8+ T cells sorted from blood. Subset: CD45RO+ cells pooled with CCR7-negative TemRA cells. Receptor source: a woman under 40 in good health.

This sequence joins TRBV19 and TRBJ2-7, with D tentatively TRBD1 or TRBD2 (5 bases each). Trimming shortened V by 10 bases and J by 0 bases, and 13 bases separated the two germline ends. This CDR3 has 13 amino acids. In germline, CDR1 is LNHDA, CDR2 SQIVND (reference sequence). The CDR3 protein is CATQPGPSYEQYF. The CDR3 DNA follows: TGTGCCACCCAACCGGGACCCTCCTACGAGCAGTACTTC.

This sequence joins TRBV5-6 and TRBJ2-6; D is uncertain. The CDR3 runs to 18 residues. CDR1 is SGHDT and CDR2 is YYEEEE in the germline V gene. With 1 base removed from V and 0 bases from J, the gap between germline ends came to 14 bases. This chain's CDR3 is CASSLSMLRFSGANVLTF. CDR3 in DNA: TGTGCCAGCAGCTTGAGTATGTTGCGGTTCTCTGGGGCCAACGTCCTGACTTTC.

The rearrangement uses TRBV10-3 and TRBJ2-4; 7 bases line up with TRBD2. The J segment lost 7 bases and the V segment lost 4 bases, leaving 13 bases of the junction unmatched. Germline CDR1 and CDR2: ENHRY and SYGVKD. This CDR3 contains 16 residues. The CDR3 loop reads CAISVFSAGVGNIQYF. In DNA, the CDR3 is TGTGCCATCAGTGTATTTTCGGCGGGAGTGGGGAACATTCAGTACTTC.

V is TRBV27 and J is TRBJ2-7; D is unclear. Germline V gives CDR1 MNHEY, CDR2 SMNVEV (reference sequence). V lost 6 bases to trimming and J lost 0 bases, with 0 bases between them. The CDR3 is 10 residues long. The CDR3 region is CASSSYEQYF. CDR3 sequence (DNA): TGTGCCAGCAGCTCCTACGAGCAGTACTTC.

The genes are TRBV4-1 and TRBJ2-3, with 11 bases matching TRBD2. The CDR3 length is 16 residues. Per germline, CDR1 MGHRA and CDR2 YSYEKL. V lost 0 bases to trimming and J lost 6 bases; unmatched junction nucleotides: 5. CDR3 nucleotides: TGCGCCAGCAGCCAAGAACCTAGCGGGAGGTATGATACGCAGTATTTT. It yields the protein CASSQEPSGRYDTQYF.

The chain is built from TRBV27 and TRBJ1-2, with 7 bases that match TRBD1. The CDR3 is 14 amino acids. Trimming removed 5 bases from V and 1 base from J; junction bases left unmatched: 4. The germline V gene encodes CDR1 MNHEY and CDR2 SMNVEV (reference sequence). The CDR3 reads CASSPTGRNYGYTF. The CDR3 nucleotides are TGTGCCAGCAGTCCGACAGGGCGTAACTATGGCTACACCTTC.

The rearrangement links TRBV4-2 to TRBJ1-1; 8 bases agree with TRBD1. In germline, CDR1 is LGHNA, CDR2 YNFKEQ. Unmatched junction bases numbered 4, after V lost 1 base and J lost 3 bases. The CDR3 is made up of 15 amino acids. CDR3 loop: CASSQGQGLDTEAFF. The CDR3 coding sequence is TGTGCCAGCAGCCAAGGACAGGGGTTGGACACTGAAGCTTTCTTT.

The chain has TRBV5-6 and TRBJ2-7, with TRBD1 matching 7 bases. The CDR3 contains 15 residues. The V segment lost 4 bases and the J segment 1 base; nucleotides outside the gene matches: 8. Germline values: CDR1 SGHDT, CDR2 YYEEEE. The CDR3 sequence is CASSGGQQVSYEQYF. The CDR3 nucleotides are TGTGCCAGCAGCGGGGGACAGCAAGTATCCTACGAGCAGTACTTC.

Turning to this clone: Other DNA sequences in the same sample also yield this CDR3. The chain joins TRBV9 to TRBJ2-1, with 8 nucleotides matching TRBD2. CDR3 length: 15 residues. Germline-derived CDR1 and CDR2 are SGDLS and YYNGEE. V was pared by 2 bases and J by 5 bases, with 6 bases of the junction left unmatched. CDR3: CASSVLTSGHNEQFF. Here the CDR3 DNA reads TGTGCCAGCAGCGTTCTCACTAGCGGACACAATGAGCAGTTCTTC.

J is TRBJ1-2 and V is TRBV7-6; weak D call: TRBD1 (5 bases). Germline V CDR1 and CDR2: SGHVS, FNYEAQ. Trimming left V 1 base short and J 6 bases short, with 18 bases between. The CDR3 is 16 residues long. The CDR3 sequence: CASSLEGTPPQNGYTF. The CDR3 DNA follows: TGTGCCAGCAGCTTAGAGGGGACCCCCCCGCAGAATGGCTACACCTTC.

This sequence joins TRBV7-9 and TRBJ2-7; tentative D call: TRBD2 (5 bases). Germline V gene sequence: CDR1 SEHNR, CDR2 FQNEAQ (reference sequence). V lost 4 bases and J lost 7, with 11 bases in between. The CDR3 totals 12 residues. The CDR3 protein is CASSSAREEQYF. DNA of the CDR3: TGTGCCAGCAGCTCAGCGAGGGAGGAGCAGTACTTC.

The chain couples TRBV16 to TRBJ2-7, with 13 nucleotides matching TRBD2. CDR1 is KGHSY, CDR2 FQNENV, per germline. The ends lost 4 bases at V and 3 bases at J; junction bases unmatched: 3. The CDR3 is 15 residues long. CDR3 DNA: TGTGCCAGCAGCCCAAGGACTAGCGGGAGCTACGAGCAGTACTTC. As protein: CASSPRTSGSYEQYF.

J is TRBJ2-2 and V is TRBV29-1; D unclear. The CDR3 runs 12 residues. Germline V gives CDR1 SQVTM, CDR2 ANQGSEA. Trimming left V 4 bases short and J 2 bases short, with 5 bases between. The CDR3 region is CSVAQNTGELFF. CDR3 nucleotide sequence: TGCAGCGTTGCACAAAACACCGGGGAGCTGTTTTTT.

The sample holds a few counts of this clone. This chain links TRBV27 with TRBJ2-5; 7 bases line up with TRBD1. Germline V gene data show CDR1 as MNHEY and CDR2 as SMNVEV (reference sequence). V lost 6 bases, J lost 5 bases, and 9 bases stayed unmatched. The CDR3 loop spans 14 amino acids. CDR3 residues: CASSQRQGRETQYF. As DNA, the CDR3 is TGTGCCAGCAGCCAACGACAGGGAAGGGAGACCCAGTACTTC.

The sample holds a few counts of this clone. The rearrangement links TRBV5-5 to TRBJ1-5; D is possibly TRBD1 (5 bases). V was pared by 1 base and J by 0 bases, with 17 bases between. Germline assignment: CDR1 SGHKS and CDR2 YYEKEE (reference sequence). The CDR3 consists of 18 residues. The CDR3 DNA reads as TGTGCCAGCAGCTTGCCGGGGCGCTCCACTCATAGCAATCAGCCCCAGCATTTT. Encoded protein: CASSLPGRSTHSNQPQHF.

CDR3 residues: CASSLGLAPYEQYF. CDR3 in DNA: TGTGCCAGCAGTTTAGGGCTAGCCCCCTACGAGCAGTACTTC. The rearrangement joins TRBV27 to TRBJ2-7, with D maybe TRBD2 (5 bases). The CDR3 has 14 residues. V lost 2 bases, J lost 2 bases, and 10 bases lay in between. Looked up from germline, CDR1 is MNHEY and CDR2 is SMNVEV (reference sequence).

The chain combines TRBV6-4 with TRBJ2-7, with TRBD2 matching 7 bases. The junction had 9 bases not matched to a gene; V was cut back by 3 bases and J by 4 bases. This CDR3 is 15 amino acids long. In germline, CDR1 is MRHNA, CDR2 SNTAGT. CDR3 coding DNA: TGTGCCAGCAGTGAAGTAGCCGGGGAGGGATACGAGCAGTACTTC. Encoded protein: CASSEVAGEGYEQYF.

This clone showed up just a few times. The chain links TRBV19 to TRBJ1-1; TRBD1 is a possible D gene (5 bases). CDR3 length: 15 residues. V was trimmed by 5 bases and J by 0 bases, leaving 13 bases between them. Germline-derived CDR1 and CDR2 are LNHDA and SQIVND (reference sequence). The CDR3 nucleotides read TGTGCCAGTAGTGCCTATCGGGGGGTGAACACTGAAGCTTTCTTT. Protein: CASSAYRGVNTEAFF.

The chain recombines TRBV5-5 with TRBJ2-6; 10 bases are a match to TRBD1. This CDR3 is built from 19 residues. The J segment lost 2 bases and the V segment lost 7 bases, leaving 15 bases of the junction unmatched. Germline V gives CDR1 SGHKS, CDR2 YYEKEE (reference sequence). The chain's CDR3 is CASVGHRLGQGAGANVLTF. CDR3 DNA sequence: TGTGCCAGCGTTGGCCACAGGTTAGGACAGGGGGCTGGGGCCAACGTCCTGACTTTC.

This rearrangement joins TRBV2 to TRBJ2-5; unclear D gene. TRBJ2-7 matches the DNA end more closely, so the J call is doubtful. CDR1 is SNHLY, CDR2 FYNNEI, per germline. This CDR3 region has 13 residues. This CDR3 reads CASRAGEPYEQYF. In DNA, the CDR3 is TGTGCCAGCAGGGCAGGAGAGCCCTACGAGCAGTACTTC.

The chain carries TRBV7-2 and TRBJ2-7; no firm D call. The length of the CDR3 is 15 residues. The V end lost 4 bases, the J end lost 2 bases, and 15 bases lay between the germline ends. The V gene's germline CDR1 is SGHTA and CDR2 FQGNSA. The CDR3 is CASSSTAPATYEQYF. Written as DNA, the CDR3 is TGTGCCAGCAGCTCAACGGCTCCGGCTACCTACGAGCAGTACTTC. The whole variable domain, remainder taken from reference TRBV7-2 and TRBJ2-7, is GAGVSQSPSNKVTEKGKDVELRCDPISGHTALYWYRQSLGQGLEFLIYFQGNSAPDKSGLPSDRFSAERTGGSVSTLTIQRTQQEDSAVYLCASSSTAPATYEQYFGPGTRLTVT.